This TCR beta chain was recovered during a study of yellow fever vaccine responses in identical twins. V shed 5 bases and J shed 3 bases, with 9 bases lying between them. Germline CDR1 and CDR2: SGHTA and FQGTGA. The CDR3 length is 13 residues. As regards this clonotype: The antigen remains unidentified.

Regarding the study as a whole: After vaccination, twins' T cell response reportedly seemed partly convergent, partly personalized.

TCRdb passed the RT-PCR reads through MiXCR, listing each CDR3 protein once. The table has 1,500 or so distinct CDR3 sequences, roughly four fifths seen once. V and J are TRBV7-3 and TRBJ2-3, with D hard to call. This sequence originates from a female donor who received the yellow fever vaccine. This specimen was T cells from blood (PBMCs), unsorted or a sorted subset (not recorded which), taken before or after yellow fever vaccination (not recorded which). The CDR3 DNA follows: TGTGCCAGCAGCGCATATAGGACAGATACGCAGTATTTT. Protein sequence: CASSAYRTDTQYF.